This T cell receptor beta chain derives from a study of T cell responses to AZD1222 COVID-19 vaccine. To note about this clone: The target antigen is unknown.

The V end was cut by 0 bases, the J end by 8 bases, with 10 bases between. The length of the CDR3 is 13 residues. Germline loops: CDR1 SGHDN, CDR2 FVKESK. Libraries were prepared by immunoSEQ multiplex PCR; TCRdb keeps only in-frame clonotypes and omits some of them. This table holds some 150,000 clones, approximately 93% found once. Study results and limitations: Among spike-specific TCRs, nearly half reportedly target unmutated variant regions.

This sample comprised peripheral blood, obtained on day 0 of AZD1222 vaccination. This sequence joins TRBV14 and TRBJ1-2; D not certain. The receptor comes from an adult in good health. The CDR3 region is CASSQDTFSGYTF. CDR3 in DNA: TGTGCCAGCAGCCAAGACACGTTTTCGGGCTACACCTTC.